The 22 T cell receptor beta chains presented below share a single source sample, sequenced in a study of T cell responses to AZD1222 COVID-19 vaccine. The assay was immunoSEQ multiplex PCR, and TCRdb's table has in-frame clones only and misses some. This sample has about 100,000 clones, with 85% to 90% found just once. Source: peripheral blood, taken 28 days after the second AZD1222 dose. Source of these receptors: an adult who received the AZD1222 COVID-19 vaccine.

The rearrangement uses TRBV15 and TRBJ1-3; D perhaps matches TRBD1 (5 bases). Germline CDR1 reads LNHNV; CDR2 reads YYDKDF (reference sequence). The CDR3 has 14 residues. Deletions cut 6 bases from V and 8 bases from J, with 17 bases between. The CDR3 spells CATRRLGGLDTIYF. The CDR3, as DNA: TGTGCCACCAGGAGGCTCGGGGGTTTGGACACCATATATTTT.

The chain links TRBV3-1 (or the pseudogene TRBV3-2) to TRBJ2-3, with unresolved D. CDR3 length: 15 residues. Germline loops: CDR1 LGHDT, CDR2 YNNKEL (reference sequence). V was shortened by 2 bases and J by 0 bases, with 9 bases between the two germline ends. The CDR3 DNA reads as TGTGCCAGCAGCCAATCGGAGATTAGCACAGATACGCAGTATTTT. Its translation: CASSQSEISTDTQYF.

The chain couples TRBV19 to TRBJ1-2; no clear D gene. Germline V gene data show CDR1 as LNHDA and CDR2 as SQIVND (reference sequence). This CDR3 spans 16 amino acids. V lost 3 bases and J 7 bases, leaving 21 bases between the germline ends. The CDR3 region is CASSIPPGRFHTGYTF. CDR3 coding DNA: TGTGCCAGTAGTATTCCCCCTGGCCGCTTCCACACTGGCTACACCTTC. Supplemented by reference TRBV19 and TRBJ1-2, the full variable domain reads DGGITQSPKYLFRKEGQNVTLSCEQNLNHDAMYWYRQDPGQGLRLIYYSQIVNDFQKGDIAEGYSVSREKKESFPLTVTSAQKNPTAFYLCASSIPPGRFHTGYTFGSGTRLTVV.

The V and J genes are TRBV13 and TRBJ1-6; TRBD1 agrees at 8 bases. The CDR3 loop spans 16 amino acids. With V trimmed by 8 bases and J by 0 bases, 6 bases remained unmatched. Germline V gene data show CDR1 as PRHDT and CDR2 as FYEKMQ (reference sequence). CDR3 residues: CASSRTGSSYNSPLHF. CDR3 sequence (DNA): TGTGCCAGCTCGCGGACAGGGAGCTCCTATAATTCACCCCTCCACTTT.

This clone was picked up one time. The chain has TRBV7-9 and TRBJ1-6; D is undetermined. The CDR3 sequence is 12 residues long. V lost 3 bases, J lost 12 bases, and 9 bases lay in between. From germline, CDR1 is SEHNR and CDR2 FQNEAQ (reference sequence). The CDR3 here is CASSFNPGPLHF. DNA of the CDR3: TGTGCCAGCAGCTTTAACCCCGGACCCCTCCACTTT.

This clone was observed a handful of times. The chain carries TRBV15 and TRBJ2-5; D perhaps matches TRBD1 (5 bases). The V end was cut by 0 bases, the J end by 4 bases, with 12 bases between. Germline-derived CDR1 and CDR2 are LNHNV and YYDKDF (reference sequence). The CDR3 runs 15 residues. This CDR3 reads CATSRDPERGETQYF. CDR3 in DNA: TGTGCCACCAGCAGAGATCCCGAAAGGGGAGAGACCCAGTACTTC. The full variable domain, completed using reference TRBV15 and TRBJ2-5, is DAMVIQNPRYQVTQFGKPVTLSCSQTLNHNVMYWYQQKSSQAPKLLFHYYDKDFNNEADTPDNFQSRRPNTSFCFLDIRSPGLGDTAMYLCATSRDPERGETQYFGPGTRLLVL.

This clone was recorded only once. V usage is TRBV5-1 and J usage is TRBJ2-7; 9 bases match TRBD2. Germline V gene lookup returns CDR1 SGHRS and CDR2 YFSETQ. This CDR3 contains 16 residues. J gave up 4 bases and V 4 bases, and 12 bases lay outside the gene matches. The CDR3 coding sequence is TGCGCCAGCAGCGCCCCGACTAGCGGCTCCCAATACGAGCAGTACTTC. Protein sequence: CASSAPTSGSQYEQYF.

V gene TRBV7-2 combines with J gene TRBJ2-7; the D gene is possibly TRBD1 (5 bases). Germline V gives CDR1 SGHTA, CDR2 FQGNSA. The CDR3 has 15 residues. Trimming took off 4 bases at V and 2 bases at J, with 15 bases between the two ends. CDR3 in amino acids: CASSSSGLYPYEQYF. The CDR3 bases are TGTGCCAGCAGCTCGTCAGGGCTCTACCCCTACGAGCAGTACTTC. The complete variable domain, with remaining parts taken from reference TRBV7-2 and TRBJ2-7, reads GAGVSQSPSNKVTEKGKDVELRCDPISGHTALYWYRQSLGQGLEFLIYFQGNSAPDKSGLPSDRFSAERTGGSVSTLTIQRTQQEDSAVYLCASSSSGLYPYEQYFGPGTRLTVT.

V and J are TRBV7-2 and TRBJ2-1; D call uncertain. CDR3 length: 14 residues. Per the germline V gene, CDR1 is SGHTA and CDR2 is FQGNSA. V lost 1 base and J 8 bases, leaving 12 bases between the germline ends. The DNA for the CDR3 is TGTGCCAGCAGCTTAGGGGCAGGATGGGATGAGCAGTTCTTC. The encoded protein is CASSLGAGWDEQFF. Together with reference TRBV7-2 and TRBJ2-1, the CDR3 gives the full variable domain: GAGVSQSPSNKVTEKGKDVELRCDPISGHTALYWYRQSLGQGLEFLIYFQGNSAPDKSGLPSDRFSAERTGGSVSTLTIQRTQQEDSAVYLCASSLGAGWDEQFFGPGTRLTVL.

The V gene is TRBV2, the J gene TRBJ2-1; 15 bases agree with TRBD2. This CDR3 comprises 14 residues. In germline, CDR1 is SNHLY, CDR2 FYNNEI. With V trimmed by 6 bases and J by 10 bases, 4 bases remained unmatched. CDR3 residues: CASRGTSGRNEQFF. The CDR3 DNA is TGTGCCAGCAGGGGGACTAGCGGGAGGAACGAGCAGTTCTTC.

In this sample, this clone turned up once. The rearrangement uses TRBV7-9 and TRBJ1-3, with 9 bases aligning to TRBD1. This CDR3 has 17 amino acids. Trimming removed 5 bases from V and 2 bases from J; junction bases left unmatched: 10. Germline V gives CDR1 SEHNR, CDR2 FQNEAQ (reference sequence). As DNA, the CDR3 is TGTGCCAGCAGCGGAGACAGGGGGAAGAGAACTGGAAACACCATATATTTT. Its translation: CASSGDRGKRTGNTIYF. The whole variable domain, filled in from reference TRBV7-9 and TRBJ1-3, reads DTGVSQNPRHKITKRGQNVTFRCDPISEHNRLYWYRQTLGQGPEFLTYFQNEAQLEKSRLLSDRFSAERPKGSFSTLEIQRTEQGDSAMYLCASSGDRGKRTGNTIYFGEGSWLTVV.

CDR3 protein: CAWMSEGSNEKLFF. For the CDR3, the DNA is TGTGCCTGGATGTCGGAAGGGAGTAATGAAAAACTGTTTTTT. The gene calls are TRBV30 and TRBJ1-4, with D unclear. This CDR3 is 14 amino acids long. CDR1 is GTSNPN and CDR2 is SVGIG in the germline V gene (reference sequence). V lost 4 bases, J lost 4 bases, and 13 bases lay in between. Looking up the rest from reference TRBV30 and TRBJ1-4 gives the full variable domain: SQTIHQWPATLVQPVGSPLSLECTVEGTSNPNLYWYRQAAGRGLQLLFYSVGIGQISSEVPQNLSASRPQDRQFILSSKKLLLSDSGFYLCAWMSEGSNEKLFFGSGTQLSVL.

The rearrangement joins TRBV11-2 to TRBJ2-3; D not resolved. The CDR3 is 17 residues long. Germline lookup yields CDR1 SGHAT and CDR2 FQNNGV. The ends were cut back, 1 base at V and 0 bases at J, with 14 bases in the middle. The CDR3 bases are TGTGCCAGCAGCTTAGGGGGTTCTATACCTAGCACAGATACGCAGTATTTT. It is translated as CASSLGGSIPSTDTQYF.

The gene calls are TRBV2 and TRBJ1-6; the D is unclear. The CDR3 contains 15 residues. The V gene's germline CDR1 is SNHLY and CDR2 FYNNEI. V lost 1 base and J 5 bases, leaving 9 bases between the germline ends. CDR3 residues: CASSEDWGNNSPLHF. The CDR3 DNA follows: TGTGCCAGCAGTGAAGACTGGGGAAATAATTCACCCCTCCACTTT.

As concerns this clone: A junction boundary mismatches the germline segment, possibly from a read error. The chain combines TRBV10-2 with TRBJ2-5; 7 nucleotides agree with TRBD1. The CDR3 loop spans 15 amino acids. Germline V gene data show CDR1 as WSHSY and CDR2 as SAAADI. CDR3 coding DNA: TGCGCCAGCTGTGAGTCAAACGACAGGGTAGAGACCCAGTACTTC. Translation: CASCESNDRVETQYF.

The rearrangement uses TRBV7-8 and TRBJ2-7, with D possibly TRBD2 on 5 matching bases. The ends were cut back, 3 bases at V and 6 bases at J, with 12 bases in the middle. Per germline, CDR1 SGHVS and CDR2 FQNEAQ. CDR3 length equals 13 residues. CDR3 loop: CASSFLTAGEQYF. CDR3 DNA: TGTGCCAGCAGCTTTTTGACGGCGGGCGAGCAGTACTTC.

V is TRBV28 and J is TRBJ2-7; TRBD1 agrees at 11 bases. This CDR3 has 13 residues. V shed 6 bases and J 7 bases; nucleotides not matched to a gene: 5. CDR1 and CDR2 from the germline V gene are MDHEN and SYDVKM. CDR3 nucleotides: TGTGCCAGCAGGGACAGGGGGCGAGGAGAGCAGTACTTC. Protein: CASRDRGRGEQYF.

The V and J genes are TRBV4-3 and TRBJ2-2; D remains ambiguous. The CDR3 contains 16 residues. Trimming cost V 2 bases and J 1 base, with 11 bases left between them. Germline lookup yields CDR1 LGHNA and CDR2 YSLEER. CDR3 bases: TGCGCCAGCAGCCAAAGGTTGCTAGTGAACACCGGGGAGCTGTTTTTT. Its translation is CASSQRLLVNTGELFF.

The V call is TRBV19, the J call TRBJ2-1; no firm D call. CDR3 length: 16 residues. Trimming shortened V by 2 bases and J by 5 bases, and 16 bases separated the two germline ends. In germline, CDR1 is LNHDA, CDR2 SQIVND (reference sequence). For the CDR3, the DNA is TGTGCCAGTAGTATATTCGCCTCGGCAAAGAACAATGAGCAGTTCTTC. It translates to CASSIFASAKNNEQFF.

This rearrangement joins TRBV7-9 to TRBJ2-2; no firm D call. CDR3 size: 15 residues. V gave up 1 base and J gave up 0 bases, with 6 bases separating them. Germline V CDR1 and CDR2: SEHNR, FQNEAQ (reference sequence). The DNA for the CDR3 is TGTGCCAGCAGCTTAGTTAATACGAACACCGGGGAGCTGTTTTTT. Its protein product is CASSLVNTNTGELFF.

The chain uses TRBV11-3 and TRBJ2-3; 8 nucleotides match TRBD2. The CDR3 loop spans 16 amino acids. Germline V gives CDR1 SGHNT, CDR2 YENEEA. V was pared by 0 bases and J by 4 bases, with 6 bases of the junction left unmatched. Here the CDR3 reads CASSLDSGGLADTQYF. The CDR3 nucleotides read TGTGCCAGCAGCTTAGATTCGGGGGGGCTTGCAGATACGCAGTATTTT.

This chain connects TRBV19 to TRBJ2-5; D gene ambiguous. This CDR3 has 16 amino acids. The germline V and J ends were trimmed by 3 bases and 0 bases, with 14 bases remaining between them. In germline, CDR1 is LNHDA, CDR2 SQIVND (reference sequence). This chain's CDR3 is CASSIQRNSYQETQYF. CDR3 nucleotide sequence: TGTGCCAGTAGTATTCAGCGCAACAGCTACCAAGAGACCCAGTACTTC.